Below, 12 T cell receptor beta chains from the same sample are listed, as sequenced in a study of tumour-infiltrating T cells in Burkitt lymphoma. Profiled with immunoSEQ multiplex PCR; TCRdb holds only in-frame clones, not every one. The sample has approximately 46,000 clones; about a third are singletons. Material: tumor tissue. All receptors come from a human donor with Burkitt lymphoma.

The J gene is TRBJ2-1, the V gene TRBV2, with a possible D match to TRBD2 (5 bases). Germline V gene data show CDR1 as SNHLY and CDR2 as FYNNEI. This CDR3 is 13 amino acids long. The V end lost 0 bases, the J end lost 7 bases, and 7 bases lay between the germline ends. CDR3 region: CASSEAGVNEQFF. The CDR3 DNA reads TGTGCCAGCAGTGAAGCCGGGGTAAATGAGCAGTTCTTC. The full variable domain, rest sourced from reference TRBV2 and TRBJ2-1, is EPEVTQTPSHQVTQMGQEVILRCVPISNHLYFYWYRQILGQKVEFLVSFYNNEISEKSEIFDDQFSVERPDGSNFTLKIRSTKLEDSAMYFCASSEAGVNEQFFGPGTRLTVL.

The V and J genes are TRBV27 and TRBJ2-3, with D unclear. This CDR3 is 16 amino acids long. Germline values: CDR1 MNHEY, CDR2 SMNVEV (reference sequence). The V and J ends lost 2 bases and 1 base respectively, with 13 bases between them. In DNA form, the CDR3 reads TGTGCCAGCAGTTTAAATGCCTTCTGGGGCACAGATACGCAGTATTTT. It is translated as CASSLNAFWGTDTQYF.

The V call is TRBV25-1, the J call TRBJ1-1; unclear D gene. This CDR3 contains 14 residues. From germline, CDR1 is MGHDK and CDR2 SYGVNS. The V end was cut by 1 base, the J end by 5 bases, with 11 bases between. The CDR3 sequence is CASSEFGRATEAFF. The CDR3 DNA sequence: TGTGCCAGCAGTGAATTCGGCCGAGCGACTGAAGCTTTCTTT.

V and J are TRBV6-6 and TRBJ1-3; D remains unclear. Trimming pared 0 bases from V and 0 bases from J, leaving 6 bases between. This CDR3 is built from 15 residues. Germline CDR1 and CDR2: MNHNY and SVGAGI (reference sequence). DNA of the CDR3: TGTGCCAGCAGTTACTCGAGTACCTCTGGAAACACCATATATTTT. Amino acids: CASSYSSTSGNTIYF.

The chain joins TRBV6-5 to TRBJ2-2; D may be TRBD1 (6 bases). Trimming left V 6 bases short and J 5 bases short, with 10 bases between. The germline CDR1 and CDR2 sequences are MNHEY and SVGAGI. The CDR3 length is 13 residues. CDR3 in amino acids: CASRLGGTGELFF. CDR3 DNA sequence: TGTGCCAGCAGACTAGGGGGAACCGGGGAGCTGTTTTTT.

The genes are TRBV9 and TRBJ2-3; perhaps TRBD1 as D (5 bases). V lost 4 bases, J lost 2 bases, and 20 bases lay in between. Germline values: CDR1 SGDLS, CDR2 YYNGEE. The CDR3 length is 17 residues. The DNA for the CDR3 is TGTGCCAGCAGCCCCCGGTCTGGGGCCGAAACCACAGATACGCAGTATTTT. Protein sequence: CASSPRSGAETTDTQYF.

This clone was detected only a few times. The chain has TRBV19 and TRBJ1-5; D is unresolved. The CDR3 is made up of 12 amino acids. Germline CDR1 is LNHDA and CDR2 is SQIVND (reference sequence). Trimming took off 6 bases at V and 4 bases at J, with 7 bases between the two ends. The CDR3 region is CASRTVNQPQHF. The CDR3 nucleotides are TGTGCCAGTAGGACTGTAAATCAGCCCCAGCATTTT.

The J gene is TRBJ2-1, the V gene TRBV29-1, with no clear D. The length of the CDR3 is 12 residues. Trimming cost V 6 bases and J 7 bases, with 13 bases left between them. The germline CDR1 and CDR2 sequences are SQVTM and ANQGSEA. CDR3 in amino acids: CSVQRLVNEQFF. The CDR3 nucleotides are TGCAGCGTCCAACGACTCGTTAATGAGCAGTTCTTC.

CDR3 sequence reads: CASSLVASAGPETQYF. The DNA for the CDR3 is TGCGCCAGCAGCTTGGTTGCCTCGGCAGGACCGGAGACCCAGTACTTC. The V call is TRBV5-1, the J call TRBJ2-5; D call uncertain. Germline CDR1 is SGHRS and CDR2 is YFSETQ. V was clipped by 0 bases and J by 5 bases, with 17 bases between them. The CDR3 totals 16 residues.

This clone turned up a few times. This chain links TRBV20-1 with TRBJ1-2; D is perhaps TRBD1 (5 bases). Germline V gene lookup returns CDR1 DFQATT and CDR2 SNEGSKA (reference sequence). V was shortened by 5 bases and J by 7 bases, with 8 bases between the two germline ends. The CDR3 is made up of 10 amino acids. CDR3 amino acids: CSAEGLGYTF. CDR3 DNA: TGCAGTGCTGAGGGACTTGGCTACACCTTC.

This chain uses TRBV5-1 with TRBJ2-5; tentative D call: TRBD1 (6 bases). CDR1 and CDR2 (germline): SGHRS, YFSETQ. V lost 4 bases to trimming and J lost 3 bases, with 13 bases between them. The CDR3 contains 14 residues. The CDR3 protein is CASSRDGQKETQYF. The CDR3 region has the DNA TGCGCCAGCAGCCGAGACGGACAGAAAGAGACCCAGTACTTC.

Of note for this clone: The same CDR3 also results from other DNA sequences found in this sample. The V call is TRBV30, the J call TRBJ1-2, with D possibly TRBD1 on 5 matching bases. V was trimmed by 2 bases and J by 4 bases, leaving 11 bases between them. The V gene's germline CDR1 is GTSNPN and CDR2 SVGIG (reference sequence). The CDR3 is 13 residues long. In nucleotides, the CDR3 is TGTGCCTGGAGTCGAGACAGACCCTATGGCTACACCTTC. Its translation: CAWSRDRPYGYTF.